The T cell receptor (beta chain) under discussion was sequenced for a study of TIL therapy for anti-PD-1-resistant metastatic lung cancer. As to time point: pre-treatment sample, taken before nivolumab and TIL therapy. Most excised metastases sampled were pleural nodules or supraclavicular lymph nodes. The germline V gene encodes CDR1 MNHEY and CDR2 SVGAGI. Unmatched junction bases numbered 4, after V lost 1 base and J lost 7 bases. The CDR3 is 15 residues long. This was the immunoSEQ v3 assay. Produced via immunoSEQ multiplex PCR; TCRdb's table is partial and in-frame only. The table includes about 100,000 clones, around three fifths detected once.

This clonotype was obtained from a person aged 25 to 79 with non-small cell lung cancer. The genes are TRBV6-5 and TRBJ2-1; 10 nucleotides agree with TRBD2. Material: tumor tissue, obtained at baseline. The chain's CDR3 is CASSYFGLAENEQFF. CDR3 nucleotide sequence: TGTGCCAGCAGTTACTTCGGACTAGCGGAAAATGAGCAGTTCTTC.